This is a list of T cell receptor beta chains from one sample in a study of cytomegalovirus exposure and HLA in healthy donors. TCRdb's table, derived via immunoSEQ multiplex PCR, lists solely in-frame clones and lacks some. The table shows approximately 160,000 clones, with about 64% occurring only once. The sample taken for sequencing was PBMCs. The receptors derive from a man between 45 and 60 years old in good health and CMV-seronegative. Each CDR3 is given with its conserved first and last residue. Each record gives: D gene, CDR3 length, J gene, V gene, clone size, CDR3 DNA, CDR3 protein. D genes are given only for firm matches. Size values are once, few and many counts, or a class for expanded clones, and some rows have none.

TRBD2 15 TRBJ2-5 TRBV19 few TGTGCCAGTAGTGCGGGCTCGGGACTACGAGAGACCCAGTACTTC CASSAGSGLRETQYF
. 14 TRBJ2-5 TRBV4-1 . TGCGCCAGCAGCTTCACACAGTACCAAGAGACCCAGTACTTC CASSFTQYQETQYF
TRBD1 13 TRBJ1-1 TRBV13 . TGTGCCAGCAGGGGACAGATGAACACTGAAGCTTTCTTT CASRGQMNTEAFF
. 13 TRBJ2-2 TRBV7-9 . TGTGCCAGCAGCTCATCAGGGGCCGGGGAGCTGTTTTTT CASSSSGAGELFF
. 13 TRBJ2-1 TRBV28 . TGTGCCAGCAGTTTAAGGACATCCAATGAGCAGTTCTTC CASSLRTSNEQFF
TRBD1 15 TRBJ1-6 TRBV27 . TGTGCCAGCAGCCACTACCGGGACAGGGCTTCACCCCTCCACTTT CASSHYRDRASPLHF
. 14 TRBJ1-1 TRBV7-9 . TGTGCCAGCAGCTTAGAGAGGGAGAACACTGAAGCTTTCTTT CASSLERENTEAFF
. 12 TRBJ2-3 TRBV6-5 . TGTGCCAGCAGTTACTCTAGAGATACGCAGTATTTT CASSYSRDTQYF
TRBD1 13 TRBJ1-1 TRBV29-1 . TGCAGCGTCCGGGACAGGGCAAACACTGAAGCTTTCTTT CSVRDRANTEAFF
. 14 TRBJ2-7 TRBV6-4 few TGTGCCAACAAGTGGAAGCGCCTTTCCTACGAGCAGTACTTC CANKWKRLSYEQYF